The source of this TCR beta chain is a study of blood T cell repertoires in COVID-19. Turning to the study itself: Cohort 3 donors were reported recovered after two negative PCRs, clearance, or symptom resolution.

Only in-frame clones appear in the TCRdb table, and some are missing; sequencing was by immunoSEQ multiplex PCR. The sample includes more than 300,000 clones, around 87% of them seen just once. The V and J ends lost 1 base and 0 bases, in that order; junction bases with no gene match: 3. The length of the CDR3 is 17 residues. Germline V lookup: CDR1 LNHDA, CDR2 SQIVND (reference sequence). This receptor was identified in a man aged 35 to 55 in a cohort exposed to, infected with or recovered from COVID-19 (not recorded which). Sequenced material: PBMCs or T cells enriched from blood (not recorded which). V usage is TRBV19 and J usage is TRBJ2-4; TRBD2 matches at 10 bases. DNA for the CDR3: TGTGCCAGTAGTATAGTGGGACTAGCGTTAGCCAAAAACATTCAGTACTTC. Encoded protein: CASSIVGLALAKNIQYF.